This record looks at one T cell receptor (beta chain) sequence and its context. Systemic immunosuppression or autoimmune disease history was grounds to exclude patients. The data are from a study of OX40 agonist ivuxolimab in advanced cancers. The method was immunoSEQ multiplex PCR; TCRdb's version includes in-frame clones alone and lacks a portion of them. The sample lists 40,000 to 65,000 clones; about 88% were seen once. This CDR3 has 14 amino acids. Germline V gives CDR1 SGHTA, CDR2 FQGTGA. V was cut by 5 bases and J by 3 bases, with 13 bases left in between. The receptor's source is an adult with an advanced solid tumor such as melanoma, head and neck, liver or kidney cancer. The sample was CD4+ or CD8+ T cells sorted from blood, taken in a trial of the OX40 agonist ivuxolimab. The chain couples TRBV7-3 to TRBJ1-1, with a tentative D call TRBD1 (6 bases). CDR3 in amino acids: CASSLRGAYTEAFF. Here the CDR3 DNA reads TGTGCCAGCAGCCTAAGGGGGGCGTACACTGAAGCTTTCTTT.